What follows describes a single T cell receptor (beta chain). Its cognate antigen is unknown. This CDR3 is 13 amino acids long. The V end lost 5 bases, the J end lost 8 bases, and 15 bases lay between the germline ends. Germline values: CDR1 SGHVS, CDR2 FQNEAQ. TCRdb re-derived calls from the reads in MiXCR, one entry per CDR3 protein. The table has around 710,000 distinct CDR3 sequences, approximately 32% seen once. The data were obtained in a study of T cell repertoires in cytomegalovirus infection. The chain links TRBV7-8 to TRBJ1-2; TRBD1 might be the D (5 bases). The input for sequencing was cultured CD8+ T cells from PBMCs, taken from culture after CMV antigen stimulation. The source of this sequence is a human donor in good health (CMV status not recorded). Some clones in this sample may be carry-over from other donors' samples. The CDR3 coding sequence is TGTGCCAGCAGCGAGCATAGAAGGGGCGGCTACACCTTC. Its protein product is CASSEHRRGGYTF.